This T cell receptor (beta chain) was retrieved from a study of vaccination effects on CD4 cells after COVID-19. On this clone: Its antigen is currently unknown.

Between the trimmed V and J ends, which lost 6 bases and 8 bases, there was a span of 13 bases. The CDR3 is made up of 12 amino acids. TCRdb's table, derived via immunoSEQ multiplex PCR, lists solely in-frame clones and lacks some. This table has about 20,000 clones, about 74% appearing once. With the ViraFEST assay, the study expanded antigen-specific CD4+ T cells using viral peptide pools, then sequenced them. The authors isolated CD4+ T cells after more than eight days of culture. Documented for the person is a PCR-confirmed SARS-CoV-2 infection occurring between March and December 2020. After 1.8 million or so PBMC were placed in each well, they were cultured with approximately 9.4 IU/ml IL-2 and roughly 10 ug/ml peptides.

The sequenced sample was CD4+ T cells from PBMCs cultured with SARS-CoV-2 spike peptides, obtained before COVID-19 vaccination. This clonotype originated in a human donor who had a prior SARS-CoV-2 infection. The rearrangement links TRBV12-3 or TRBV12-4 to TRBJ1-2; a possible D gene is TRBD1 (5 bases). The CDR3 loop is CASSPGDRGYTF. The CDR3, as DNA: TGTGCCAGCAGCCCGGGGGACCGAGGCTACACCTTC.